This T cell receptor beta chain comes out of a study of CD8+CD57+ T cells in acquired aplastic anemia. This CDR3 region has 15 residues. Looked up from germline, CDR1 is SNHLY and CDR2 is FYNNEI. With V trimmed by 3 bases and J by 5 bases, 8 bases remained unmatched. For CDR3 and TCR beta VDJ profiling, genomic DNA was the template used. TCRdb processed the reads anew with MiXCR; each CDR3 protein has one entry. The sample yields under 250,000 distinct CDR3 sequences, 40% to 50% seen once. Sequencing was done on patients that had shown CD8+CD57+ cell expansion by flow cytometry. This chain links TRBV2 with TRBJ2-3; 7 bases map to TRBD1. The receptor was derived from a human donor with aplastic anemia. Sequencing used sorted CD4+, CD8+, or CD8+CD57+ T cells (not recorded which) from PBMCs. CDR3 DNA sequence: TGTGCCAGCAGTGAGGCAGGGGGAGTGGTAGATACGCAGTATTTT. Amino acids: CASSEAGGVVDTQYF. Based on the CDR3 plus reference TRBV2 and TRBJ2-3, the full variable domain is EPEVTQTPSHQVTQMGQEVILRCVPISNHLYFYWYRQILGQKVEFLVSFYNNEISEKSEIFDDQFSVERPDGSNFTLKIRSTKLEDSAMYFCASSEAGGVVDTQYFGPGTRLTVL.